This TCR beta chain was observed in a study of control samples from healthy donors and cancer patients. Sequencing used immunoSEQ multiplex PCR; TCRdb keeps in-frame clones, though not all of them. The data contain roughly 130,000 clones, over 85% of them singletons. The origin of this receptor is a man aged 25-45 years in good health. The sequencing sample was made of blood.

The CDR3 DNA sequence: TGTGCCAGCAGCCAATATAGCGGGAGGGGCACCTACGAGCAGTACTTC. Protein: CASSQYSGRGTYEQYF. V gene TRBV14 combines with J gene TRBJ2-7, with 11 bases matching TRBD2. The V and J ends lost 2 bases and 2 bases, in that order; junction bases with no gene match: 5. Germline lookup yields CDR1 SGHDN and CDR2 FVKESK. The CDR3 consists of 16 residues.